This TCR beta chain was retrieved from a study of T-cell memory formation after mild COVID-19. Overall study context: TCR clusters largely stayed donor specific.

MiXCR was run by TCRdb on the 5' RACE reads, yielding one entry per CDR3 protein. Of fewer than 650,000 distinct CDR3 sequences listed, roughly 17% are singletons. This CDR3 spans 18 amino acids. Trimming at V came to 3 bases and at J to 6 bases, leaving 11 bases not matched to a gene. Per the germline V gene, CDR1 is SGHTA and CDR2 is FQGTGA. There are a few counts of this clonotype. The rearrangement joins TRBV7-3 to TRBJ2-3; 14 nucleotides match TRBD2. This TCR was recovered from an adult woman who had mild COVID-19 (a few samples of this study predate the infection). Cell type and time point are not known. The sequenced sample consisted of PBMCs or a T cell subset sorted from them (not recorded which). DNA of the CDR3: TGTGCCAGCAGCTTGGCCCCGACTAGCGGGGGGGCAAGGGATACGCAGTATTTT. It codes for CASSLAPTSGGARDTQYF. The variable domain in full, with the rest retrieved from reference TRBV7-3 and TRBJ2-3, is GAGVSQTPSNKVTEKGKYVELRCDPISGHTALYWYRQSLGQGPEFLIYFQGTGAADDSGLPNDRFFAVRPEGSVSTLKIQRTERGDSAVYLCASSLAPTSGGARDTQYFGPGTRLTVL.